Following are 27 T cell receptor beta chains from one sample sequenced in a study of T cell responses to AZD1222 COVID-19 vaccine. Sequenced by immunoSEQ multiplex PCR; TCRdb stores in-frame clones only, minus some. The sample includes roughly 120,000 clones, roughly 90% of them seen just once. Sequences were derived from peripheral blood, sampled on day 0 of MenACWY control vaccination. These TCRs come from an adult in good health.

The chain employs TRBV10-3 and TRBJ2-7, with 13 bases identical to TRBD2. Germline CDR1 and CDR2: ENHRY and SYGVKD. V shed 6 bases and J 4 bases; nucleotides not matched to a gene: 9. The CDR3 runs 16 residues. In nucleotides, the CDR3 is TGTGCCATCAGCAAGACTAGCGGGGGGCCCCAATACGAGCAGTACTTC. Translating gives CAISKTSGGPQYEQYF.

This clone turned up a few times. The rearrangement uses TRBV6-1 and TRBJ2-7; 8 bases fit TRBD2. The V segment lost 4 bases and the J segment 0 bases; nucleotides outside the gene matches: 8. The germline V gene encodes CDR1 MNHNS and CDR2 SASEGT. The CDR3 is made up of 16 amino acids. CDR3 region: CASSVSGVRSSYEQYF. The CDR3 DNA reads as TGTGCCAGCAGTGTTAGCGGGGTCAGGAGCTCCTACGAGCAGTACTTC.

The CDR3 nucleotides are TGTGCCAGCAGCGTACATCCCACCCCCGGGGGGCGGGACACTGAAGCTTTCTTT. Translating it yields CASSVHPTPGGRDTEAFF. The chain couples TRBV9 to TRBJ1-1; D possibly corresponds to TRBD1 (6 bases). V shed 1 base and J shed 3 bases, with 22 bases lying between them. Per the germline V gene, CDR1 is SGDLS and CDR2 is YYNGEE. The CDR3 consists of 18 residues.

This chain joins TRBV7-3 and TRBJ1-2; TRBD1 is a possible D gene (5 bases). Trimming took off 5 bases at V and 6 bases at J, with 13 bases between the two ends. The CDR3 length is 13 residues. Germline CDR1 is SGHTA and CDR2 is FQGTGA. CDR3 coding DNA: TGTGCCAGCAGCGGGTCCCAAGGGGATGGCTACACCTTC. Its protein is CASSGSQGDGYTF.

The CDR3 DNA is TGTGCCAGCAGCGGTATGGGACTAGCAGGGGATACGCAGTATTTT. It codes for CASSGMGLAGDTQYF. The chain uses TRBV9 and TRBJ2-3, with 9 bases fitting TRBD2. This CDR3 comprises 15 residues. CDR1 SGDLS and CDR2 YYNGEE come from the germline V gene. After removal of 3 bases from V and 6 bases from J, the junction contained 8 bases not matched to a gene.

The chain uses TRBV7-2 and TRBJ1-3; D not certain. The CDR3 is 14 amino acids. The V end was cut by 4 bases, the J end by 2 bases, with 9 bases between. CDR1 is SGHTA and CDR2 is FQGNSA in the germline V gene. The CDR3 bases are TGTGCCAGCAGCTACCGGCAGGCTGGAAACACCATATATTTT. Its translation is CASSYRQAGNTIYF.

This chain uses TRBV18 with TRBJ2-3; TRBD2 matches at 7 bases. The CDR3 has 16 amino acids. Germline V gives CDR1 KGHSH, CDR2 LQKENI. V gave up 3 bases and J gave up 3 bases; unmatched junction bases: 9. The CDR3 sequence is CASSPLAATATDTQYF. As DNA, the CDR3 is TGTGCCAGCTCACCCCTAGCGGCCACAGCTACAGATACGCAGTATTTT.

The chain carries TRBV25-1 and TRBJ1-1, with D hard to call. CDR1 and CDR2 from the germline V gene are MGHDK and SYGVNS. V was shortened by 6 bases and J by 7 bases, with 6 bases between the two germline ends. The CDR3 is made up of 10 amino acids. DNA of the CDR3: TGTGCCAGCAGGAGTAATGAAGCTTTCTTT. Translated, it gives CASRSNEAFF. Full variable domain (remainder filled in from reference TRBV25-1 and TRBJ1-1): EADIYQTPRYLVIGTGKKITLECSQTMGHDKMYWYQQDPGMELHLIHYSYGVNSTEKGDLSSESTVSRIRTEHFPLTLESARPSHTSQYLCASRSNEAFFGQGTRLTVV.

The count of this clone is one. The CDR3 DNA reads as TGCGCCAGCAGCTTGGCCGGGACTAGCGGTTACAATGAGCAGTTCTTC. This sequence encodes CASSLAGTSGYNEQFF. The rearrangement uses TRBV5-1 and TRBJ2-1; 11 nucleotides align to TRBD2. Losses at the gene ends were 0 bases for V and 4 bases for J; bases not matched to a gene: 3. In germline, CDR1 is SGHRS, CDR2 YFSETQ. The CDR3 has 16 residues. The full variable domain, its missing parts supplied by reference TRBV5-1 and TRBJ2-1, is KAGVTQTPRYLIKTRGQQVTLSCSPISGHRSVSWYQQTPGQGLQFLFEYFSETQRNKGNFPGRFSGRQFSNSRSEMNVSTLELGDSALYLCASSLAGTSGYNEQFFGPGTRLTVL.

CDR3 loop: CASLGEVEQYF. The DNA for the CDR3 is TGTGCCAGTTTGGGTGAGGTGGAGCAGTACTTC. The chain combines TRBV19 with TRBJ2-7; D is unclear. The V and J ends lost 8 bases and 7 bases respectively, with 12 bases between them. CDR3 length equals 11 residues. Germline V gene data show CDR1 as LNHDA and CDR2 as SQIVND (reference sequence).

This clone showed up many times. The CDR3 loop is CASSPYFSPKNIQYF. The CDR3, as DNA: TGTGCCAGCAGCCCGTATTTTAGTCCCAAAAACATTCAGTACTTC. The chain has TRBV7-3 and TRBJ2-4, with unresolved D. CDR1 is SGHTA, CDR2 FQGTGA, per germline. The V and J ends lost 5 bases and 2 bases respectively, with 13 bases between them. This CDR3 comprises 15 residues. The whole variable domain, filled in from reference TRBV7-3 and TRBJ2-4, reads GAGVSQTPSNKVTEKGKYVELRCDPISGHTALYWYRQSLGQGPEFLIYFQGTGAADDSGLPNDRFFAVRPEGSVSTLKIQRTERGDSAVYLCASSPYFSPKNIQYFGAGTRLSVL.

This clone was detected only once. The chain employs TRBV29-1 and TRBJ1-1, with TRBD1 identical over 9 bases. The CDR3 consists of 13 residues. Trimming cost V 4 bases and J 2 bases; bases outside gene matches: 2. The germline gives CDR1 SQVTM, CDR2 ANQGSEA. CDR3 bases: TGCAGCGTTGGGACAGGGGTTAACACTGAAGCTTTCTTT. Translating gives CSVGTGVNTEAFF.

This CDR3 is CASSPRATQDSPLHF. CDR3 sequence (DNA): TGTGCCAGCTCACCGAGGGCTACCCAAGATTCACCCCTCCACTTT. The chain joins TRBV18 to TRBJ1-6; the D is unclear. The germline gives CDR1 KGHSH, CDR2 LQKENI. The CDR3 is 15 residues long. V lost 3 bases and J 8 bases, leaving 14 bases between the germline ends.

The genes are TRBV28 and TRBJ1-5; 7 bases are shared with TRBD1. Per the germline V gene, CDR1 is MDHEN and CDR2 is SYDVKM. V was clipped by 5 bases and J by 4 bases; unmatched bases: 11. There are 16 residues in the CDR3. The CDR3 sequence is CASSPPTVRGNQPQHF. The CDR3 DNA is TGTGCCAGCAGTCCGCCAACGGTCAGGGGGAATCAGCCCCAGCATTTT.

The chain couples TRBV9 to TRBJ2-2; possibly TRBD1 or TRBD2 for D (5 bases each). This CDR3 has 15 residues. Trimming cost V 0 bases and J 5 bases, with 11 bases left between them. Per germline, CDR1 SGDLS and CDR2 YYNGEE. CDR3 in amino acids: CASSVGQGRTGELFF. CDR3 nucleotide sequence: TGTGCCAGCAGCGTAGGGCAGGGACGTACCGGGGAGCTGTTTTTT. Full variable domain (missing parts from reference TRBV9 and TRBJ2-2): DSGVTQTPKHLITATGQRVTLRCSPRSGDLSVYWYQQSLDQGLQFLIQYYNGEERAKGNILERFSAQQFPDLHSELNLSSLELGDSALYFCASSVGQGRTGELFFGEGSRLTVL.

This chain links TRBV29-1 with TRBJ1-1; no firm D call. Germline lookup yields CDR1 SQVTM and CDR2 ANQGSEA. Trimming removed 5 bases at V and 1 base at J, with 20 bases between. This CDR3 region has 16 residues. The CDR3 DNA is TGCAGCGTTCACCCCATTCTCCTGACCGCGAACACTGAAGCTTTCTTT. Residues: CSVHPILLTANTEAFF.

The chain carries TRBV5-1 and TRBJ2-1, with D maybe TRBD1 (6 bases). The CDR3 length is 14 residues. V lost 0 bases to trimming and J lost 8 bases, with 12 bases between them. CDR1 is SGHRS, CDR2 YFSETQ, per germline. The chain's CDR3 is CASSLEQGRDEQFF. The CDR3 nucleotides are TGCGCCAGCAGCTTGGAACAGGGCAGAGATGAGCAGTTCTTC.

The chain carries TRBV7-9 and TRBJ2-5; D is uncertain. The CDR3 extends over 12 amino acids. Germline V CDR1 and CDR2: SEHNR, FQNEAQ (reference sequence). The ends were cut back, 8 bases at V and 1 base at J, with 8 bases in the middle. The CDR3 loop is CASARSQETQYF. The CDR3 nucleotides read TGTGCCAGCGCGCGGAGCCAAGAGACCCAGTACTTC.

The V call is TRBV4-3, the J call TRBJ1-6, with unresolved D. The CDR3 runs 12 residues. Between the trimmed V and J ends, which lost 4 bases and 7 bases, there was a span of 5 bases. Germline CDR1 is LGHNA and CDR2 is YSLEER. DNA for the CDR3: TGCGCCAGCAGCCCCCAGAATTCACCCCTCCACTTT. It codes for CASSPQNSPLHF.

This chain connects TRBV7-3 to TRBJ2-2; 12 bases fit TRBD1. The V segment lost 3 bases and the J segment 6 bases; nucleotides outside the gene matches: 5. Looked up from germline, CDR1 is SGHTA and CDR2 is FQGTGA. The CDR3 has 16 amino acids. DNA for the CDR3: TGTGCCAGCAGCTTCCCGGGACAGGGGGCATCCGGGGAGCTGTTTTTT. It yields the protein CASSFPGQGASGELFF.

The chain employs TRBV5-4 and TRBJ2-1; 7 positions match TRBD1. The junction had 10 bases not matched to a gene; V was cut back by 3 bases and J by 1 base. CDR1 and CDR2 (germline): SGHNT, YYREEE (reference sequence). The length of the CDR3 is 17 residues. CDR3 in DNA: TGTGCCAGCAGCTCCGCACCGACAGGGCTATCCTACAATGAGCAGTTCTTC. This encodes CASSSAPTGLSYNEQFF.

The chain recombines TRBV6-6 with TRBJ2-2; 8 bases align to TRBD2. Germline values: CDR1 MNHNY, CDR2 SVGAGI (reference sequence). J was trimmed by 7 bases and V by 0 bases; bases with no gene match: 7. This CDR3 is 16 amino acids long. The CDR3: CASSYSPGGLNGELFF. Here the CDR3 DNA reads TGTGCCAGCAGTTACTCGCCGGGAGGGCTTAACGGGGAGCTGTTTTTT.

CDR3 protein: CASSLDRANTEAFF. CDR3 bases: TGTGCCAGCAGCTTGGACAGGGCGAACACTGAAGCTTTCTTT. This chain connects TRBV7-2 to TRBJ1-1, with 8 bases identical to TRBD1. The junction had 1 base not matched to a gene; V was cut back by 3 bases and J by 1 base. This CDR3 spans 14 amino acids. In germline, CDR1 is SGHTA, CDR2 FQGNSA.

V and J are TRBV6-2 or TRBV6-3 and TRBJ2-5; 8 bases align to TRBD1. The CDR3 extends over 17 amino acids. V dropped 0 bases and J dropped 1; count of bases not matched to a gene: 7. In germline, CDR1 is MNHEY, CDR2 SVGEGT. CDR3 loop: CASSYSRDRFTQETQYF. DNA for the CDR3: TGTGCCAGCAGTTACTCGAGGGACAGGTTCACCCAAGAGACCCAGTACTTC.

The J gene is TRBJ2-1, the V gene TRBV3-1 (or the pseudogene TRBV3-2); 11 bases agree with TRBD2. There are 16 residues in the CDR3. V shed 2 bases and J 10 bases; nucleotides not matched to a gene: 10. Germline V gene sequence: CDR1 LGHDT, CDR2 YNNKEL (reference sequence). The CDR3 sequence is CASSQPPSTSGMEQFF. The DNA for the CDR3 is TGTGCCAGCAGCCAACCACCCTCGACTAGCGGGATGGAGCAGTTCTTC.

In DNA form, the CDR3 reads TGTGCCTGGAGCATAACCTACGAGCAGTACTTC. Protein: CAWSITYEQYF. The V gene is TRBV30, the J gene TRBJ2-7; D remains unclear. This CDR3 contains 11 residues. Germline V CDR1 and CDR2: GTSNPN, SVGIG (reference sequence). V dropped 3 bases and J dropped 2 bases, with 5 bases sitting between them.

This chain uses TRBV3-1 (or the pseudogene TRBV3-2) with TRBJ1-5; a weak D match, TRBD1 (5 bases). V was shortened by 3 bases and J by 1 base, with 10 bases between the two germline ends. CDR3 size: 15 residues. CDR1 and CDR2 from the germline V gene are LGHDT and YNNKEL (reference sequence). This chain's CDR3 is CASSQQGNSNQPQHF. As DNA, the CDR3 is TGTGCCAGCAGCCAGCAGGGTAACAGCAATCAGCCCCAGCATTTT.